These T cell receptor beta chains were read from a single sample in a study of CD8+CD57+ T cells in acquired aplastic anemia. TCRdb recomputed calls from the reads with MiXCR, one row per CDR3 protein. The sample holds under 200,000 distinct CDR3 sequences, 55% to 75% seen once. Sequences were obtained from sorted CD4+, CD8+, or CD8+CD57+ T cells (not recorded which) from PBMCs. The receptors come from a human donor in good health. CDR3s include the opening cysteine and the closing phenylalanine or tryptophan. The D gene is left open where the match is weak. Expanded clones get a size class; other rows say once, few or many, or leave the size out.

D,V,size,J,CDR3,DNA
.,TRBV10-3,.,TRBJ2-7,CTIQAGGYEQYF,TGTACCATCCAGGCAGGGGGGTACGAGCAGTACTTC
.,TRBV10-3,.,TRBJ2-6,CAISAGAGVSSGANVLTF,TGTGCCATCAGTGCTGGAGCAGGGGTAAGCTCTGGGGCCAACGTCCTGACTTTC
TRBD2,TRBV7-3,.,TRBJ2-3,CASSPTSGSFTDTQYF,TGTGCCAGCAGCCCTACTAGCGGGAGTTTTACAGATACGCAGTATTTT
TRBD2,TRBV7-9,.,TRBJ2-5,CAGTLAGVQETQYF,TGTGCCGGAACACTAGCGGGAGTTCAAGAGACCCAGTACTTC
.,TRBV7-9,.,TRBJ2-7,CASSLVSAASYEQYF,TGTGCCAGCAGCTTAGTTTCGGCAGCCTCCTACGAGCAGTACTTC
.,TRBV7-6,.,TRBJ1-1,CASSLARGRTEAFF,TGTGCCAGCAGCTTAGCCAGAGGACGCACTGAAGCTTTCTTT
.,TRBV20-1,few,TRBJ2-7,CSARDLTGYEQYF,TGCAGTGCTAGAGATTTGACAGGCTACGAGCAGTACTTC
.,TRBV10-3,few,TRBJ1-2,CAISVQNRGYGYTF,TGTGCCATCAGTGTTCAGAATAGAGGCTATGGCTACACCTTC
TRBD2,TRBV7-7,many,TRBJ2-2,CASSLGTSAGELFF,TGTGCTAGCAGCCTCGGGACTAGCGCCGGGGAGCTGTTTTTT
TRBD2,TRBV7-2,.,TRBJ2-3,CASSLDLAGGNSDTQYF,TGTGCCAGCAGCTTAGATCTAGCGGGGGGGAATTCAGATACGCAGTATTTT
.,TRBV5-1,.,TRBJ1-1,CASSLEGGREAFF,TGCGCCAGCAGCTTGGAGGGGGGGCGCGAGGCTTTCTTT
.,TRBV12-3/TRBV12-4,.,TRBJ2-1,CASSLEAGEQFF,TGTGCCAGCAGTTTAGAAGCGGGTGAGCAGTTCTTC
TRBD1,TRBV9,.,TRBJ2-7,CASSGRDSDYEQYF,TGTGCCAGCAGCGGACGGGACAGCGACTACGAGCAGTACTTC
.,TRBV2,many,TRBJ2-1,CATQRAEGDEQFF,TGTGCCACCCAGCGCGCAGAGGGCGATGAGCAGTTCTTC
.,TRBV7-9,.,TRBJ2-5,CASSILDWTNQETQYF,TGTGCCAGCAGCATACTAGATTGGACTAACCAAGAGACCCAGTACTTC
.,TRBV28,many,TRBJ1-5,CASSFGAGRHQPQHF,TGTGCCAGCAGTTTCGGGGCAGGGAGACATCAGCCCCAGCATTTT
TRBD1,TRBV7-2,.,TRBJ2-7,CASSFDRVSSYEQYF,TGTGCCAGCAGCTTTGACAGGGTTAGCTCCTACGAGCAGTACTTC
.,TRBV24-1,once,TRBJ2-5,CATSDPIFSGAGETQYF,TGTGCCACCAGTGACCCGATTTTTTCAGGGGCCGGGGAGACCCAGTACTTC
TRBD2,TRBV7-6,.,TRBJ2-1,CASSFSGSVNEQFF,TGTGCCAGCAGCTTTAGCGGGAGTGTTAATGAGCAGTTCTTC
.,TRBV7-8,.,TRBJ1-4,CASNEQGVHEKLFF,TGTGCCAGCAACGAACAGGGTGTCCATGAAAAACTGTTTTTT
.,TRBV5-1,.,TRBJ2-7,CASSDRNYEQYF,TGCGCCAGCAGCGACAGGAACTACGAGCAGTACTTC
.,TRBV7-8,.,TRBJ2-7,CASILPRVGSYEQYF,TGTGCCAGCATTCTGCCCAGGGTGGGATCCTACGAGCAGTACTTC
TRBD2,TRBV29-1,.,TRBJ2-7,CSAVTSASIYEQYF,TGCAGCGCGGTGACTAGCGCGAGTATATACGAGCAGTACTTC
.,TRBV7-6,many,TRBJ2-2,CASSPRDTNTGELFF,TGTGCCAGCAGCCCCCGGGACACTAACACCGGGGAGCTGTTTTTT
.,TRBV5-4,.,TRBJ1-1,CASSLFGGGTEAFF,TGTGCCAGCAGCTTGTTCGGGGGGGGTACTGAAGCTTTCTTT
.,TRBV14,.,TRBJ2-1,CASSQWGQGGINIDEQFF,TGTGCCAGCAGCCAATGGGGCCAGGGGGGAATCAATATCGATGAGCAGTTCTTC
.,TRBV19,.,TRBJ1-6,CASSIQGYNSPLHF,TGTGCCAGTAGTATACAGGGATACAATTCACCCCTCCACTTT
TRBD2,TRBV11-2,.,TRBJ2-7,CASSLVAGGRYEQYF,TGTGCCAGCAGCTTAGTGGCGGGAGGCCGCTACGAGCAGTACTTC
.,TRBV7-9,.,TRBJ2-1,CASSLGDRENNEQFF,TGTGCCAGCAGCTTAGGAGACCGGGAAAACAATGAGCAGTTCTTC
.,TRBV29-1,.,TRBJ2-2,CSVDTGSAGELFF,TGCAGCGTTGATACGGGGTCTGCCGGGGAGCTGTTTTTT
.,TRBV12-3/TRBV12-4,many,TRBJ1-1,CASSIRVTMNTEAFF,TGTGCCAGCAGCATCAGGGTAACCATGAACACTGAAGCTTTCTTT
.,TRBV5-8,many,TRBJ1-5,CASSFSQVNSNQPQHF,TGTGCCAGCAGCTTTTCGCAGGTCAATAGCAATCAGCCCCAGCATTTT